The rows below give T cell receptor beta chains drawn from one sample of a study of blood T cell repertoires in COVID-19. Sequencing used immunoSEQ multiplex PCR; TCRdb keeps in-frame clones, though not all of them. The top ten hold 10% to 15% of the sample, which has 150,000 to 200,000 clones, roughly 84% seen once. The sequenced material came from PBMCs or T cells enriched from blood (not recorded which). These receptors were obtained from a woman aged 55 to 70 who had recovered from COVID-19. CDR3s include the opening cysteine and the closing phenylalanine or tryptophan. The D gene is left open where the match is weak. Clone size is shown for a subset of rows, as once, few, many or a class of expanded clone.

J: TRBJ1-1
D: .
size: .
V: TRBV20-1
DNA: TGCAGTGTACCCCGCCGGGAAGCTTTCTTT
CDR3: CSVPRREAFF

J: TRBJ1-2
D: TRBD1
size: .
V: TRBV19
DNA: TGTGCCAGTACCACAGCCGACAGGGGGAGCGGCTACACCTTC
CDR3: CASTTADRGSGYTF

J: TRBJ1-5
D: .
size: .
V: TRBV6-5
DNA: TGTGCCAGCGGGAGGGCATATAGCAATCAGCCCCAGCATTTT
CDR3: CASGRAYSNQPQHF

J: TRBJ2-2
D: .
size: .
V: TRBV9
DNA: TGTGCCAGCAGCGCCGGACAGAGGAACACCGGGGAGCTGTTTTTT
CDR3: CASSAGQRNTGELFF

J: TRBJ2-3
D: .
size: once
V: TRBV24-1
DNA: TGTGCCACCAGTGACTCTAGAGGGAGGGGGGATACGCAGTATTTT
CDR3: CATSDSRGRGDTQYF

J: TRBJ2-4
D: TRBD1
size: .
V: TRBV28
DNA: TGTGCCAGCAGTTCCCCGGGACAGGGGTGGGGAAACATTCAGTACTTC
CDR3: CASSSPGQGWGNIQYF

J: TRBJ1-5
D: TRBD1
size: .
V: TRBV12-3/TRBV12-4
DNA: TGTGCCAGCAGGGGGACAGGGGATCAGCCCCAGCATTTT
CDR3: CASRGTGDQPQHF

J: TRBJ1-4
D: .
size: once
V: TRBV5-1
DNA: TGCGCCAGCAGCTTGGTGGGGGGTGAAAAACTGTTTTTT
CDR3: CASSLVGGEKLFF

J: TRBJ1-2
D: TRBD1
size: .
V: TRBV7-3
DNA: TGTGCCAGCAGCCCGTCCGACAGGGGCCTTATCACCTTC
CDR3: CASSPSDRGLITF

J: TRBJ2-3
D: TRBD2
size: .
V: TRBV5-1
DNA: TGCGCCAGCAGCTCCAATAGCGGGGGGTCTCATCGCAGCGGGACGCAGTATTTT
CDR3: CASSSNSGGSHRSGTQYF

J: TRBJ2-3
D: .
size: .
V: TRBV27
DNA: TGTGCCAGCAGTAAACAGGGTTACCGCACAGATACGCAGTATTTT
CDR3: CASSKQGYRTDTQYF

J: TRBJ2-7
D: TRBD2
size: .
V: TRBV28
DNA: TGTGCCAGCAGCCGGCGGGGGGGCCTGCAACACGAGCAGTACTTC
CDR3: CASSRRGGLQHEQYF

J: TRBJ1-1
D: .
size: .
V: TRBV19
DNA: TGTGCCAGTAAGGTGGGGGCACAGCTGAACACTGAAGCTTTCTTT
CDR3: CASKVGAQLNTEAFF

J: TRBJ1-1
D: TRBD1
size: .
V: TRBV30
DNA: TGTGCCTGGAGCCTTCCCGGACAGGGCACTGAAGCTTTCTTT
CDR3: CAWSLPGQGTEAFF

J: TRBJ2-7
D: TRBD2
size: .
V: TRBV11-3
DNA: TGTGCCAGCAGCTCCGGGGGACTAGAAGAGGTCGAGCAGTACTTC
CDR3: CASSSGGLEEVEQYF

J: TRBJ1-1
D: TRBD1
size: once
V: TRBV30
DNA: TGTGCCTGGGAGGGACAGCTGAACACTGAAGCTTTCTTT
CDR3: CAWEGQLNTEAFF

J: TRBJ1-1
D: .
size: few
V: TRBV29-1
DNA: TGCAGCGTTGAGGCGGAAATGAACACTGAAGCTTTCTTT
CDR3: CSVEAEMNTEAFF

J: TRBJ2-1
D: .
size: .
V: TRBV5-1
DNA: TGCGCCAGCAGCTTGTCCGGGATTGAGCAGTTCTTC
CDR3: CASSLSGIEQFF

J: TRBJ1-2
D: .
size: .
V: TRBV10-2
DNA: TGCGCCAGCAGTGAGGCGGGGTCGAAGGGTTACTATGGCTACACCTTC
CDR3: CASSEAGSKGYYGYTF

J: TRBJ2-5
D: TRBD1
size: .
V: TRBV28
DNA: TGTGCCAGCAGTTGGACAGGTAGCCGAGAGACCCAGTACTTC
CDR3: CASSWTGSRETQYF

J: TRBJ1-2
D: TRBD1
size: .
V: TRBV5-1
DNA: TGCGCCAGGTTGTATAAGGGACAGGTCCTCGGCTATGGCTACACCTTC
CDR3: CARLYKGQVLGYGYTF

J: TRBJ1-6
D: .
size: .
V: TRBV5-4
DNA: TGTGCCAGCAGCTTGAAAGGGAGCAATTCACCCCTCCACTTT
CDR3: CASSLKGSNSPLHF

J: TRBJ2-5
D: TRBD1
size: .
V: TRBV5-1
DNA: TGCGCCAGCACCCCGACAGGGGCAGAGACCCAGTACTTC
CDR3: CASTPTGAETQYF

J: TRBJ2-2
D: .
size: once
V: TRBV5-1
DNA: TGCGCCAGCAGCCCAAGTGGAGCGATAGTTATCACCGGGGAGCTGTTTTTT
CDR3: CASSPSGAIVITGELFF

J: TRBJ2-1
D: .
size: .
V: TRBV19
DNA: TGTGCCAGTAGTACCCTCGCGGTCTCCTACAATGAGCAGTTCTTC
CDR3: CASSTLAVSYNEQFF

J: TRBJ1-1
D: .
size: .
V: TRBV3-1/TRBV3-2
DNA: TGTGCCAGCAGCCCCTATGGAAACACAGTGAACACTGAAGCTTTCTTT
CDR3: CASSPYGNTVNTEAFF

J: TRBJ1-3
D: .
size: once
V: TRBV5-1
DNA: TGCGCCAGCAGCCAGGCCCCTGGAAACACCATATATTTT
CDR3: CASSQAPGNTIYF

J: TRBJ1-1
D: .
size: .
V: TRBV2
DNA: TGTGCCAGCGAACAGATAACGAACACTGAAGCTTTCTTT
CDR3: CASEQITNTEAFF

J: TRBJ2-5
D: .
size: .
V: TRBV19
DNA: TGTGCCAGTAGTCCCCCCGGAGGTCCAGAGACCCAGTACTTC
CDR3: CASSPPGGPETQYF

J: TRBJ2-2
D: .
size: .
V: TRBV15
DNA: TGTGCCACCAGTAGTCCCGGGGAGCTGTTTTTT
CDR3: CATSSPGELFF

J: TRBJ2-1
D: .
size: .
V: TRBV9
DNA: TGTGCCAGCAGCGTAGACAGTAACTCCTACAATGAGCAGTTCTTC
CDR3: CASSVDSNSYNEQFF

J: TRBJ1-1
D: .
size: .
V: TRBV5-4
DNA: TGTGCCAGCAGCTTGGGGGGCTCTACAGGGAACCAGAACACTGAAGCTTTCTTT
CDR3: CASSLGGSTGNQNTEAFF

J: TRBJ1-3
D: .
size: .
V: TRBV29-1
DNA: TGCAGCGCTTCTCCAGAAACTGGAAACACCATATATTTT
CDR3: CSASPETGNTIYF

J: TRBJ2-1
D: TRBD2
size: .
V: TRBV18
DNA: TGTGCCAGCTCACCTCGGACTAGCGGGGGGGCCGGTGAGCAGTTCTTC
CDR3: CASSPRTSGGAGEQFF

J: TRBJ2-1
D: TRBD2
size: few
V: TRBV5-1
DNA: TGCGCCAGCAGCTTCATGCGGGAGTTGGATGAGCAGTTCTTC
CDR3: CASSFMRELDEQFF

J: TRBJ1-1
D: .
size: .
V: TRBV3-1/TRBV3-2
DNA: TGTGCCAGCAGCCAACAGGGGCCCAGGGCTTTCTTT
CDR3: CASSQQGPRAFF

J: TRBJ1-4
D: .
size: once
V: TRBV19
DNA: TGTGCCAGTAGTATCACCAACAGTAATGAAAAACTGTTTTTT
CDR3: CASSITNSNEKLFF

J: TRBJ1-2
D: .
size: .
V: TRBV2
DNA: TGTGCCAGCAACCAACAGGGCCCATACACCTTC
CDR3: CASNQQGPYTF

J: TRBJ1-2
D: .
size: many
V: TRBV2
DNA: TGTGCCAGCAGGATCATTGGGGCAGGGCAAGGCTACACCTTC
CDR3: CASRIIGAGQGYTF

J: TRBJ2-1
D: TRBD2
size: .
V: TRBV11-2
DNA: TGTGCCAGCAGGATGAGCGGGGGAAGGTCCTACAATGAGCAGTTCTTC
CDR3: CASRMSGGRSYNEQFF

J: TRBJ1-1
D: TRBD1
size: .
V: TRBV5-6
DNA: TGTGCCAGCAGCTCGACAGGGGGCGAGGACACTGAAGCTTTCTTT
CDR3: CASSSTGGEDTEAFF

J: TRBJ2-7
D: TRBD1
size: .
V: TRBV4-2
DNA: TGTGCCAGCAGCCAATCCGGGACAGAAGTCTCCTACGAGCAGTACTTC
CDR3: CASSQSGTEVSYEQYF